These T cell receptor beta chains were read from a single sample in a study of T cell responses to AZD1222 COVID-19 vaccine. The repertoire was sequenced with immunoSEQ multiplex PCR; TCRdb's copy has only in-frame clones and lacks some. The data show 120,000 to 150,000 clones, 92% seen once. The source was peripheral blood, collected 28 days after the second AZD1222 dose. Every receptor here comes from an adult who received the AZD1222 COVID-19 vaccine. Each CDR3 is given with its conserved first and last residue.

j_call v_call cdr3_aa
TRBJ2-7 TRBV5-4 CASSPDRSYEQYF
TRBJ2-7 TRBV18 CASSPPSGPYEQYF
TRBJ2-7 TRBV27 CASSLSPGYEQYF
TRBJ1-1 TRBV4-3 CASSQDYLGLTGTEAFF
TRBJ1-1 TRBV14 CASSLDRVITEAFF
TRBJ1-6 TRBV7-2 CASILERGANSPLHF
TRBJ1-1 TRBV28 CASSLDRENTEAFF
TRBJ2-1 TRBV7-8 CASSLRAQGDEQFF
TRBJ1-5 TRBV6-6 CASSRRTGGQPPYQPQHF
TRBJ1-3 TRBV9 CASSVGSPNPGNTIYF
TRBJ2-1 TRBV7-6 CASSLVPDSYNEQFF
TRBJ1-5 TRBV7-2 CASSVDMSQPQHF
TRBJ1-1 TRBV23-1 CASSHLRTGKSTEAFF
TRBJ2-1 TRBV3-1/TRBV3-2 CASSQDPSGGRTYNEQFF
TRBJ1-2 TRBV30 CAWSVLGGTGLDGYTF
TRBJ1-1 TRBV12-2 CASRLERQAGGAFF
TRBJ1-5 TRBV19 CASSHRGQGAFNQPQHF
TRBJ1-6 TRBV21-1 CASSKRVGIQGNSPLHF
TRBJ1-6 TRBV6-2/TRBV6-3 CASSWDTYNSPLHF